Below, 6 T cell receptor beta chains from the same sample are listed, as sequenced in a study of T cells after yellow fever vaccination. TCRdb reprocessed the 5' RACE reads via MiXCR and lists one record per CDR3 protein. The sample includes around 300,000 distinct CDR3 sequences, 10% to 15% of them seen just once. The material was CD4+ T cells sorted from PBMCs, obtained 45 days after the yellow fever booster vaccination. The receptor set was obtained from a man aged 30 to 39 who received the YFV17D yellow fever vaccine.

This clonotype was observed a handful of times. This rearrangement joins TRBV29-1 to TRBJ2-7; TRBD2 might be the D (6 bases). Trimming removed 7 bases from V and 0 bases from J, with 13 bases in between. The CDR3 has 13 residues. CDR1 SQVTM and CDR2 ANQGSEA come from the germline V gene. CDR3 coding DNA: TGCAGCGGAACCGGGAGACACTCCTACGAGCAGTACTTC. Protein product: CSGTGRHSYEQYF.

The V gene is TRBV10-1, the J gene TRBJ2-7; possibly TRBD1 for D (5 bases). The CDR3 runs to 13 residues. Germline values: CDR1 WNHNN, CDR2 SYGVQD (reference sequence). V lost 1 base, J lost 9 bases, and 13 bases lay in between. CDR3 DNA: TGCGCCAGCAGTGAGTTGGGGCAGACGGGGCAGTACTTC. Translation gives CASSELGQTGQYF.

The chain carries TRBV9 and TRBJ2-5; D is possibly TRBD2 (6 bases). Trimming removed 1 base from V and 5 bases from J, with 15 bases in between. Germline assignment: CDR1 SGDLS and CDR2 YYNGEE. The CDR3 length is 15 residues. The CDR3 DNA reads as TGTGCCAGCAGCGTATTCTCGGGGACTCAGGAGACCCAGTACTTC. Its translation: CASSVFSGTQETQYF.

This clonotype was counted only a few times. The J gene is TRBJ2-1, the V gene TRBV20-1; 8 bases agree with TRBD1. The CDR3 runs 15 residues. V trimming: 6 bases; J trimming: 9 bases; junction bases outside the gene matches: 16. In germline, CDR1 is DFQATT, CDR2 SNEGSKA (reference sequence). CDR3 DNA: TGCAGTGCCCTCTCACGGCAGGGGGCTTGGCTTGAGCAGTTCTTC. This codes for CSALSRQGAWLEQFF.

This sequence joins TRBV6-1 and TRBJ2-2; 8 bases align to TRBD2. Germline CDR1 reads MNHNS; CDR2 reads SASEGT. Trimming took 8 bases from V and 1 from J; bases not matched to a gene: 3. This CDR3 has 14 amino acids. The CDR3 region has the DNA TGTGCCAGCTGCGGGAGGTTGAACACCGGGGAGCTGTTTTTT. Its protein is CASCGRLNTGELFF.

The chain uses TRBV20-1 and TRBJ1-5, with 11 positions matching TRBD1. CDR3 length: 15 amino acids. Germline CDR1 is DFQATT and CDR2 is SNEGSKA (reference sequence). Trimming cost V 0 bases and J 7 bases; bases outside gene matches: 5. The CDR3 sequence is CSARDRDRGRQPQHF. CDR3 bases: TGCAGTGCTAGAGACCGGGACAGGGGGAGACAGCCCCAGCATTTT.